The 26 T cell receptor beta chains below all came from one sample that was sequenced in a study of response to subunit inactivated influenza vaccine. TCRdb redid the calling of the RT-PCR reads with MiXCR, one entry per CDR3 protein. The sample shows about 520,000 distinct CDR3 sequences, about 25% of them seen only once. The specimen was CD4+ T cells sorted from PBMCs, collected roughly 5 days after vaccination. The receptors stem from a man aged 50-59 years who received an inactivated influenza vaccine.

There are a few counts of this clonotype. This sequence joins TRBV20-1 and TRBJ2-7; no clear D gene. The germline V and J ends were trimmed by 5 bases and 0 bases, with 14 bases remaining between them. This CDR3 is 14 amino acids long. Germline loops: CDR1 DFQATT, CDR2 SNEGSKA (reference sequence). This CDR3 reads CSARWAAHSYEQYF. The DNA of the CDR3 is TGCAGTGCTCGGTGGGCAGCGCACTCCTACGAGCAGTACTTC.

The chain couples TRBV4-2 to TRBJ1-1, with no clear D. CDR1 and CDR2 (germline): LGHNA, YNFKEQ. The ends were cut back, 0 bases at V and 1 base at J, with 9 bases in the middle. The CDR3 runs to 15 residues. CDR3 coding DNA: TGTGCCAGCAGCCAAGAGGGGAAGCGGAACACTGAAGCTTTCTTT. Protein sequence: CASSQEGKRNTEAFF.

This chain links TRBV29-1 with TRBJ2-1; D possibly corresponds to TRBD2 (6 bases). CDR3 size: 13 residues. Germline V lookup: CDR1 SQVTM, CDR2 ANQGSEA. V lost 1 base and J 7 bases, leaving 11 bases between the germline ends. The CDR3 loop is CSVEVSGGNEQFF. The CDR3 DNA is TGCAGCGTTGAAGTGTCTGGGGGGAATGAGCAGTTCTTC.

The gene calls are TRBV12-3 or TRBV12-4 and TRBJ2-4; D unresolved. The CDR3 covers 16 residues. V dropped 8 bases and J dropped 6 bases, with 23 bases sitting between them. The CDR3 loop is CASSSRSAGRRNIQYF. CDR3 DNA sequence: TGTGCCAGCTCCTCGCGTTCAGCCGGACGAAGAAACATTCAGTACTTC.

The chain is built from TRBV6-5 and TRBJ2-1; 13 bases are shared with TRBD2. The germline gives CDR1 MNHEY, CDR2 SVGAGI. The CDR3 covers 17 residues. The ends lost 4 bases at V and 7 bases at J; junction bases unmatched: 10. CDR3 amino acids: CASSFRSTSGRRNEQFF. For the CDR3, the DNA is TGTGCCAGCAGTTTTCGTTCGACTAGCGGGAGGAGGAATGAGCAGTTCTTC.

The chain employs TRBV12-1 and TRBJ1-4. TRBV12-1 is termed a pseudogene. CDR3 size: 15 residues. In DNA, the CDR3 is TGTGCCAGCAGCGCCCGACATCCAACTAATGAAAAACTGTTTTTT. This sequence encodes CASSARHPTNEKLFF.

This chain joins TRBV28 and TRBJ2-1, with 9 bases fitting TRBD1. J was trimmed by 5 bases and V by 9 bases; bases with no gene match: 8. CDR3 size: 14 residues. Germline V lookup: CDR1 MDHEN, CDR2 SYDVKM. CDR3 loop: CASRTGALNNEQFF. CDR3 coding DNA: TGTGCCAGTCGGACAGGGGCCCTCAACAATGAGCAGTTCTTC.

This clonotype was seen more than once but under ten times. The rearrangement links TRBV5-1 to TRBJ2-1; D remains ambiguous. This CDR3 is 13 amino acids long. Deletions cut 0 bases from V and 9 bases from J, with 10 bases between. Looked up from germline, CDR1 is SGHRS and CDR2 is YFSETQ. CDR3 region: CASSLEVVSEQFF. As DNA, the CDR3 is TGCGCCAGCAGCTTGGAAGTAGTCTCTGAGCAGTTCTTC.

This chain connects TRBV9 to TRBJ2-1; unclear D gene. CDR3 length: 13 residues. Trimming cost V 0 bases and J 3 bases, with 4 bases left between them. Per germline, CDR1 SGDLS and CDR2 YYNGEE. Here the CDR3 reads CASSVALYNEQFF. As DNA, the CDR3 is TGTGCCAGCAGCGTAGCCCTCTACAATGAGCAGTTCTTC.

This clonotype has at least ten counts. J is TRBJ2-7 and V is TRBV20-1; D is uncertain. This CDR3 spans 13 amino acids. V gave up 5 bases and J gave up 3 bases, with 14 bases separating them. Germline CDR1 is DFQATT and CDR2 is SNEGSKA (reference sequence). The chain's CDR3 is CSALLLPRYEQYF. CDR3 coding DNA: TGCAGTGCTCTTCTACTCCCGCGCTACGAGCAGTACTTC.

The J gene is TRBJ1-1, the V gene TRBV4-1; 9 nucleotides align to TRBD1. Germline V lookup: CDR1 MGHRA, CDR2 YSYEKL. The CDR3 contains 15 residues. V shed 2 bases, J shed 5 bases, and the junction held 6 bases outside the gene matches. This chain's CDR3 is CASSQPDRGWTEAFF. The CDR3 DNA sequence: TGCGCCAGCAGCCAACCGGACAGGGGCTGGACTGAAGCTTTCTTT.

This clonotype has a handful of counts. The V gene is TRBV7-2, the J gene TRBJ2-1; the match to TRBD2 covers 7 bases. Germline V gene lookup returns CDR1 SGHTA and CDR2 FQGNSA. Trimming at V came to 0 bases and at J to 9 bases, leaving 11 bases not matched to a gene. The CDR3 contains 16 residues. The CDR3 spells CASSLARGGGRGEQFF. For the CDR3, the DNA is TGTGCCAGCAGCTTAGCTCGCGGGGGAGGGCGAGGTGAGCAGTTCTTC.

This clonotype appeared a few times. The CDR3 bases are TGTGCCAGCAGCCCCCGGGACTCTCATTCACCCCTCCACTTT. Amino acids: CASSPRDSHSPLHF. The V gene is TRBV12-3 or TRBV12-4, the J gene TRBJ1-6, with a possible D match to TRBD1 (5 bases). V lost 6 bases and J lost 8, with 14 bases in between. This CDR3 is built from 14 residues.

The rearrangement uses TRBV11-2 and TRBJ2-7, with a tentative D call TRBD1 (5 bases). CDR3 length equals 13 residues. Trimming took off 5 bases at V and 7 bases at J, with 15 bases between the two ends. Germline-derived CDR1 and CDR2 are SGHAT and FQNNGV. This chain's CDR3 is CASSHGASWEQYF. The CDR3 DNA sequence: TGTGCCAGCAGCCATGGGGCGTCCTGGGAGCAGTACTTC.

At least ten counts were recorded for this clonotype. This CDR3 reads CASSTRRRGQPFDQFF. The CDR3 DNA reads as TGTGCCAGCAGTACCCGGCGCAGGGGTCAACCCTTTGACCAGTTCTTC. The chain links TRBV6-1 to TRBJ2-1, with TRBD1 as a possible D gene (6 bases). Trimming cost V 5 bases and J 13 bases, with 27 bases left between them. The CDR3 spans 16 residues. Germline V gene lookup returns CDR1 MNHNS and CDR2 SASEGT.

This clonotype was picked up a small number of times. CDR3 loop: CASSAYGGNQNIQYF. Here the CDR3 DNA reads TGTGCCAGCAGTGCATACGGGGGCAACCAAAACATTCAGTACTTC. The J gene is TRBJ2-4, the V gene TRBV25-1; D is perhaps TRBD1 or TRBD2 (6 bases each). Germline loops: CDR1 MGHDK, CDR2 SYGVNS. CDR3 length: 15 residues. The V and J ends lost 4 bases and 5 bases respectively, with 15 bases between them.

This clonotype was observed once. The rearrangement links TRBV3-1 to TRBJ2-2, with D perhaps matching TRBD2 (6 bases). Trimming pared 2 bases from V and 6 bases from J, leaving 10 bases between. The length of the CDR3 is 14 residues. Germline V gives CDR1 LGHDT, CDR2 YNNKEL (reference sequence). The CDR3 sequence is CASSQMGGPGELFF. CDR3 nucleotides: TGTGCCAGCAGCCAAATGGGAGGCCCCGGGGAGCTGTTTTTT.

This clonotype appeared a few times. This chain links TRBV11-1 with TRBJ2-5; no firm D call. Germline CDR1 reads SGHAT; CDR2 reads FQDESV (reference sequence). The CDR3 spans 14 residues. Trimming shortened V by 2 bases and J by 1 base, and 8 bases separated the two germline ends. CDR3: CASSLRSAQETQYF. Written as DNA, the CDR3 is TGTGCCAGCAGCTTAAGAAGCGCCCAAGAGACCCAGTACTTC.

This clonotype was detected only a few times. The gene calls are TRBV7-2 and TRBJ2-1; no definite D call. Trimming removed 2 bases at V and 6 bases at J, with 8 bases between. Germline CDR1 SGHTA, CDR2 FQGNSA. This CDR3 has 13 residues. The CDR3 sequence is CASSLIRINEQFF. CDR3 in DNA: TGTGCCAGCAGCTTAATCCGAATCAATGAGCAGTTCTTC.

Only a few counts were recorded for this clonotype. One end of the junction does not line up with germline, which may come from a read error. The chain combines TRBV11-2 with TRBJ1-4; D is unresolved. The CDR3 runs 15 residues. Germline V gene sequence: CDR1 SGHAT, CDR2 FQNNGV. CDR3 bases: TGTGCCAGCACCTTAAATAGGTTAACTAATGAAAAACTGTTTTTT. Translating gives CASTLNRLTNEKLFF.

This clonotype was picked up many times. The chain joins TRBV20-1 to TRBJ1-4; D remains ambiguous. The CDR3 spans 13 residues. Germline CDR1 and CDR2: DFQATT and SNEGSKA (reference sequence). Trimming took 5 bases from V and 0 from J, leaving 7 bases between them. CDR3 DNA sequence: TGCAGTGCTGGACGGACAACTAATGAAAAACTGTTTTTT. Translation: CSAGRTTNEKLFF.

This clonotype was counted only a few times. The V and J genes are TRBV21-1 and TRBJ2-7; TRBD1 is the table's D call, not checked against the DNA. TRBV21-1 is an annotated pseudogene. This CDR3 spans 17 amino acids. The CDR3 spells CASTFRATGNRSYEQYF. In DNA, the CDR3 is TGTGCCAGCACCTTCCGAGCTACAGGGAATCGTTCCTACGAGCAGTACTTC.

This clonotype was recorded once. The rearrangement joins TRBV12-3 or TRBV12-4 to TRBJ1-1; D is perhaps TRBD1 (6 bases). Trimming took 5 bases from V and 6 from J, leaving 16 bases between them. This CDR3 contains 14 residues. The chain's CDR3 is CASSPLAGASEAFF. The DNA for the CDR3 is TGTGCCAGCAGTCCCCTGGCAGGGGCATCTGAAGCTTTCTTT.

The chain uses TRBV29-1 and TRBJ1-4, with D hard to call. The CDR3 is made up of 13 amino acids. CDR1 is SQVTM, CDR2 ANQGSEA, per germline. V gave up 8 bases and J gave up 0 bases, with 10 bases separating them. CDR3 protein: CSCVEATNEKLFF. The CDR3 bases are TGCAGCTGCGTGGAAGCAACTAATGAAAAACTGTTTTTT.

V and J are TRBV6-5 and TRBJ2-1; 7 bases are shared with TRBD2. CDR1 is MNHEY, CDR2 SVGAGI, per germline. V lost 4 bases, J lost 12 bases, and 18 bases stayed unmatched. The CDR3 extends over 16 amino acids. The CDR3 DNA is TGTGCCAGCAGTTTTAACACCGGGACTAATACAATGAGGCAGTTCTTC. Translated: CASSFNTGTNTMRQFF.

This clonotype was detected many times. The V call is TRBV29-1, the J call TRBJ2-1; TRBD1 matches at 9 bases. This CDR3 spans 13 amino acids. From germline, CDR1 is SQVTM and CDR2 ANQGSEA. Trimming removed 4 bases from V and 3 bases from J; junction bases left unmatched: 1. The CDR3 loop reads CSVGQGVYNEQFF. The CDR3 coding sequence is TGCAGCGTTGGACAGGGGGTCTACAATGAGCAGTTCTTC.